This TCR beta chain was sequenced in a study of cytomegalovirus exposure and HLA in healthy donors. Across the study: There were around 100 million unique TCR beta sequences, drawn from about 200 million T cells, in an earlier analysis. Whole-study results and caveats: Most TCR sequences were rare, but some public TCRs occurred in many donors.

Researchers ran the PCR with 60 Vbeta and 13 Jbeta primers. Profiled with immunoSEQ multiplex PCR; TCRdb holds only in-frame clones, not every one. The sample holds over 100,000 clones, approximately 79% seen once. Germline V lookup: CDR1 SGDLS, CDR2 YYNGEE. CDR3 size: 18 residues. After removal of 0 bases from V and 0 bases from J, the junction contained 10 bases not matched to a gene. As regards this clone: No antigen is known for it.

The chain combines TRBV9 with TRBJ2-7; 9 positions match TRBD2. The sequence was obtained from a man between 60 and 70 years old in good health and CMV-seropositive. The specimen was PBMCs. CDR3 in amino acids: CASSVEASGATSSYEQYF. The CDR3 bases are TGTGCCAGCAGCGTAGAGGCTAGCGGGGCAACGAGCTCCTACGAGCAGTACTTC.